This TCR beta chain stems from a study of CD8 T cells in Susac syndrome. Findings and caveats of the study: There was no clonal expansion in the CD4+ T cell repertoires of Susac syndrome.

In the case of this clonotype: The antigen is not known.

Reverse transcription of about 0.5 to 1 ug RNA was carried out with random hexamers. TCRdb fed the immunoSEQ multiplex PCR reads into MiXCR, producing one record per CDR3 protein. The top ten clones hold roughly 0.14% of a sample with hundreds of thousands of distinct CDR3 sequences, less than 95% of them seen once. The CDR3 is 16 amino acids. Trimming cost V 2 bases and J 3 bases, with 17 bases left between them. CDR1 and CDR2 from the germline V gene are MGHRA and YSYEKL. The sequence derives from a human donor with Susac syndrome. The chain couples TRBV4-1 to TRBJ2-7; D might be TRBD1 (5 bases). Sequenced sample: CD4+ T cells from PBMCs. CDR3 sequence reads: CASSQIAGQGIYEQYF. CDR3 nucleotide sequence: TGCGCCAGCAGCCAAATCGCAGGCCAGGGAATCTACGAGCAGTACTTC.